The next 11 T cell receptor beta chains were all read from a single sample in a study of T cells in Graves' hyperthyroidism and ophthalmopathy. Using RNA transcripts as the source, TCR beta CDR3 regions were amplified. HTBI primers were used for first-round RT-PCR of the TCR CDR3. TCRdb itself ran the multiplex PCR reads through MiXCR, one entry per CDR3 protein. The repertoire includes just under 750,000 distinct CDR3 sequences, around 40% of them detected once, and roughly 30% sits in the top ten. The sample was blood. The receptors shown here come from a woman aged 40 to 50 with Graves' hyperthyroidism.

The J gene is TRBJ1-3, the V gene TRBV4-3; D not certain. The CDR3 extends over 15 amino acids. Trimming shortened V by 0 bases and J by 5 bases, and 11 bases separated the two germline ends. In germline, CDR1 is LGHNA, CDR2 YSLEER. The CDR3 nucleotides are TGCGCCAGCAGCCAAGATAAGGCGTCTAGAAACACCATATATTTT. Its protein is CASSQDKASRNTIYF.

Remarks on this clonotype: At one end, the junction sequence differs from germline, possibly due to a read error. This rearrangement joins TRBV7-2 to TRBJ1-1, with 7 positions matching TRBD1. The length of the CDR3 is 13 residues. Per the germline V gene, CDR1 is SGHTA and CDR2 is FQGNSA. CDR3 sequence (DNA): TGTGCCAGCAGCACCGACAGGGACACTGAAACTTTCTTT. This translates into CASSTDRDTETFF.

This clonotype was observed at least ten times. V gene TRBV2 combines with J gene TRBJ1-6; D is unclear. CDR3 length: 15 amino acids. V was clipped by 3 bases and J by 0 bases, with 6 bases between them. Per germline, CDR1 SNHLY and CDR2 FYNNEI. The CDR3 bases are TGTGCCAGCAGTGATTATAGCTCCTATAATTCACCCCTCCACTTT. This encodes CASSDYSSYNSPLHF.

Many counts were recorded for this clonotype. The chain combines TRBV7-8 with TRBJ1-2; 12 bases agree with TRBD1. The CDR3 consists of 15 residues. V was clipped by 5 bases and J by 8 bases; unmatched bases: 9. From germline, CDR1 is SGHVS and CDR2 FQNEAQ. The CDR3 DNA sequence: TGTGCCAGCAGCCTGGGACAGGGGGCTTTAGGGGGCTACACCTTC. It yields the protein CASSLGQGALGGYTF. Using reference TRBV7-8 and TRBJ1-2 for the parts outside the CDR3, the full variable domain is GAGVSQSPRYKVAKRGQDVALRCDPISGHVSLFWYQQALGQGPEFLTYFQNEAQLDKSGLPSDRFFAERPEGSVSTLKIQRTQQEDSAVYLCASSLGQGALGGYTFGSGTRLTVV.

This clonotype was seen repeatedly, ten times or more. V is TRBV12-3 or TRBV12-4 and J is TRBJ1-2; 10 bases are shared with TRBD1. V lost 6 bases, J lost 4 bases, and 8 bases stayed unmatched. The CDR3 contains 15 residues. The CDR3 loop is CASRTGGRESYGYTF. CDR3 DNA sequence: TGTGCCAGCAGGACAGGGGGCAGGGAGAGCTATGGCTACACCTTC.

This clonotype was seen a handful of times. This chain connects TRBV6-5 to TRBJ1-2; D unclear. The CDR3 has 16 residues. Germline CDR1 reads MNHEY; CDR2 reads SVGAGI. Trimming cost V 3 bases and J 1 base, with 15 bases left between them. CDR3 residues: CASSYLRGGSNYGYTF. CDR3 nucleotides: TGTGCCAGCAGTTATTTAAGAGGCGGGAGTAACTATGGCTACACCTTC.

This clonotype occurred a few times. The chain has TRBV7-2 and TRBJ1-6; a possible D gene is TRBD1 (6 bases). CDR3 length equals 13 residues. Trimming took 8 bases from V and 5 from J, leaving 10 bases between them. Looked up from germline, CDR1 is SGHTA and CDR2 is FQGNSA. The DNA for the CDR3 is TGTGCCAGCGGGGCAGGGGATAATTCACCCCTCCACTTT. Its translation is CASGAGDNSPLHF.

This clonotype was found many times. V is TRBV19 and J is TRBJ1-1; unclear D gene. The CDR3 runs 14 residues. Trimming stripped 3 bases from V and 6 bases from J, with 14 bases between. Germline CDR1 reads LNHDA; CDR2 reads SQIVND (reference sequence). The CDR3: CASSILSGSPEAFF. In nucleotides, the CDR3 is TGTGCCAGTAGTATTTTGAGCGGGAGTCCTGAAGCTTTCTTT. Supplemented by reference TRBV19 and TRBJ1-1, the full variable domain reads DGGITQSPKYLFRKEGQNVTLSCEQNLNHDAMYWYRQDPGQGLRLIYYSQIVNDFQKGDIAEGYSVSREKKESFPLTVTSAQKNPTAFYLCASSILSGSPEAFFGQGTRLTVV.

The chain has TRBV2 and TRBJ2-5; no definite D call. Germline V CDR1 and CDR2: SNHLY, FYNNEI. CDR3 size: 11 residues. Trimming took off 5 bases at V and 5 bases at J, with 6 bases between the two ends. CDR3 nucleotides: TGTGCCAGCAGTAAAGTCGAGACCCAGTACTTC. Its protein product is CASSKVETQYF.

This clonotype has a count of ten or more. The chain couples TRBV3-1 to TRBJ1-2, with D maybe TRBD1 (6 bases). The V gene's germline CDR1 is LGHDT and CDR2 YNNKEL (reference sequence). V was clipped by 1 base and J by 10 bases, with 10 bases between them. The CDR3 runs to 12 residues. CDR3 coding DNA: TGTGCCAGCAGCCAAGCCGAGGGGGTCTACACCTTC. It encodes CASSQAEGVYTF.

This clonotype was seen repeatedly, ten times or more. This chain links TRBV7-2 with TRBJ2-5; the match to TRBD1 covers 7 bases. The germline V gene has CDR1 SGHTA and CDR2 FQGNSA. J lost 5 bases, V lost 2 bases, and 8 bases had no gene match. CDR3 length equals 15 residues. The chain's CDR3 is CASSLQQGFGETQYF. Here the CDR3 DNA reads TGTGCCAGCAGCTTACAACAGGGGTTTGGTGAGACCCAGTACTTC. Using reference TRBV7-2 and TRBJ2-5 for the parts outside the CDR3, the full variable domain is GAGVSQSPSNKVTEKGKDVELRCDPISGHTALYWYRQSLGQGLEFLIYFQGNSAPDKSGLPSDRFSAERTGGSVSTLTIQRTQQEDSAVYLCASSLQQGFGETQYFGPGTRLLVL.